A single sample is the source of the 13 T cell receptor beta chains below, sequenced in a study of CD8+ T cells in alopecia areata. Following extraction, RNA underwent reverse transcription to cDNA, which served as the sequencing template. Some clones are missing from TCRdb's copy, which holds only in-frame ones; the method was immunoSEQ multiplex PCR. This sample has roughly 210,000 clones, with approximately 47% found just once. Treatment defined: oral pan-JAK inhibitor, 5-10 mg twice daily. The sequencing here drew on CD4+ T cells sorted from blood, taken around week 37, from a patient treated with tofacitinib. The receptors originated from a human donor with alopecia areata.

This chain uses TRBV5-1 with TRBJ2-2; D is unresolved. This CDR3 has 14 residues. Germline V gene sequence: CDR1 SGHRS, CDR2 YFSETQ. V dropped 1 base and J dropped 7 bases, with 11 bases sitting between them. The CDR3 here is CASSLQGRGGELFF. The CDR3 nucleotides read TGCGCCAGCAGCTTGCAAGGAAGAGGCGGGGAGCTGTTTTTT.

The chain joins TRBV30 to TRBJ1-5; the D gene is possibly TRBD1 (5 bases). The V and J ends lost 1 base and 3 bases respectively, with 10 bases between them. Germline CDR1 and CDR2: GTSNPN and SVGIG (reference sequence). The CDR3 spans 14 residues. The CDR3 DNA sequence: TGTGCCTGGAGTGCCGACAGCAACAATCAGCCCCAGCATTTT. Encoded protein: CAWSADSNNQPQHF.

The table lists this clone with a count of one. This rearrangement joins TRBV30 to TRBJ1-2, with TRBD1 matching over 10 bases. The CDR3 runs to 15 residues. V gave up 1 base and J gave up 4 bases; unmatched junction bases: 6. CDR1 is GTSNPN, CDR2 SVGIG, per germline (reference sequence). CDR3 DNA sequence: TGTGCCTGGAGTGAAGGGACAGGGGCTGGCTATGGCTACACCTTC. Its protein is CAWSEGTGAGYGYTF.

The chain uses TRBV7-9 and TRBJ2-2; 14 bases match TRBD2. Germline trimming cut 6 bases from V and 0 bases from J; bases unmatched to any gene: 6. The CDR3 runs 18 residues. Germline-derived CDR1 and CDR2 are SEHNR and FQNEAQ (reference sequence). The DNA for the CDR3 is TGTGCCAGCAGAACCGGACTAGCGGGAGGAACGAACACCGGGGAGCTGTTTTTT. This gives the protein CASRTGLAGGTNTGELFF.

The chain has TRBV7-9 and TRBJ1-4, with a possible D match to TRBD1 (5 bases). Germline CDR1 reads SEHNR; CDR2 reads FQNEAQ (reference sequence). The ends were cut back, 6 bases at V and 6 bases at J, with 14 bases in the middle. This CDR3 comprises 14 residues. The CDR3 is CASSRGTTDEKLFF. The CDR3 DNA sequence: TGTGCCAGCAGTCGGGGCACGACGGATGAAAAACTGTTTTTT.

The chain has TRBV14 and TRBJ2-6, with a weak D call TRBD2 (5 bases). Germline V gene sequence: CDR1 SGHDN, CDR2 FVKESK. V was pared by 3 bases and J by 0 bases, with 6 bases between. The CDR3 is 15 residues long. CDR3 amino acids: CASSQGSSGANVLTF. CDR3 DNA sequence: TGTGCCAGCAGCCAGGGGAGCTCTGGGGCCAACGTCCTGACTTTC. The whole variable domain, filled in from reference TRBV14 and TRBJ2-6, reads EAGVTQFPSHSVIEKGQTVTLRCDPISGHDNLYWYRRVMGKEIKFLLHFVKESKQDESGMPNNRFLAERTGGTYSTLKVQPAELEDSGVYFCASSQGSSGANVLTFGAGSRLTVL.

Only a few counts were recorded for this clone. The chain carries TRBV6-5 and TRBJ1-2, with TRBD1 matching 7 bases. Germline V gene lookup returns CDR1 MNHEY and CDR2 SVGAGI. The CDR3 is 15 amino acids. With 5 bases clipped from V and 5 bases from J, the junction kept 11 bases outside the gene matches. The CDR3: CASSRPGQVFYGYTF. The CDR3 DNA is TGTGCCAGCAGTCGCCCTGGACAGGTCTTTTATGGCTACACCTTC.

The chain links TRBV15 to TRBJ2-5; D unclear. V lost 8 bases, J lost 2 bases, and 9 bases lay in between. From germline, CDR1 is LNHNV and CDR2 YYDKDF (reference sequence). The CDR3 runs 12 residues. CDR3 protein: CATALGQETQYF. For the CDR3, the DNA is TGTGCCACCGCTTTAGGACAAGAGACCCAGTACTTC.

The chain recombines TRBV6-5 with TRBJ2-7, with 9 nucleotides matching TRBD2. Germline lookup yields CDR1 MNHEY and CDR2 SVGAGI. V lost 0 bases and J lost 3; bases outside the gene matches: 3. The CDR3 length is 15 residues. The CDR3 is CASSYSSGSYYEQYF. CDR3 DNA: TGTGCCAGCAGTTACTCTAGCGGGAGTTACTACGAGCAGTACTTC.

This clone was counted only a few times. The V and J genes are TRBV28 and TRBJ1-2, with 9 bases fitting TRBD1. V shed 5 bases and J 4 bases; nucleotides not matched to a gene: 2. This CDR3 region has 13 residues. Germline values: CDR1 MDHEN, CDR2 SYDVKM. Here the CDR3 DNA reads TGTGCCAGCAGTACAGGGGGCGGCTATGGCTACACCTTC. Protein product: CASSTGGGYGYTF.

The chain uses TRBV29-1 and TRBJ1-2, with 10 bases lining up with TRBD1. Germline CDR1 is SQVTM and CDR2 is ANQGSEA. V trimming: 4 bases; J trimming: 12 bases; junction bases outside the gene matches: 5. The CDR3 length is 11 residues. The CDR3 loop reads CSVGGQGPHTF. CDR3 nucleotide sequence: TGCAGCGTTGGGGGACAGGGGCCTCACACCTTC.

This clone was counted a few times. The rearrangement uses TRBV10-3 and TRBJ2-2, with 7 bases matching TRBD2. The CDR3 contains 17 residues. The ends lost 3 bases at V and 0 bases at J; junction bases unmatched: 7. Germline assignment: CDR1 ENHRY and CDR2 SYGVKD. The CDR3: CAISDPGRKANTGELFF. In DNA form, the CDR3 reads TGTGCCATCAGTGACCCCGGGAGGAAAGCGAACACCGGGGAGCTGTTTTTT.

V and J are TRBV5-1 and TRBJ1-2, with D tentatively TRBD1 (6 bases). Trimming took off 0 bases at V and 7 bases at J, with 16 bases between the two ends. Germline CDR1 reads SGHRS; CDR2 reads YFSETQ. There are 15 residues in the CDR3. The CDR3 protein is CASSLDPTTGIGYTF. The CDR3 DNA follows: TGCGCCAGCAGCTTGGACCCTACCACAGGGATTGGCTACACCTTC.